The 28 T cell receptor beta chains below all came from one sample that was sequenced in a study of T-cell reconstitution after alpha-beta-depleted transplantation in children. Preparation of the TCRbeta library involved a method that used unique molecular identifiers. TCRdb re-called the PCR reads through MiXCR, storing one row per CDR3 protein. This sample yields 350,000 to 400,000 distinct CDR3 sequences, of which roughly 22% are seen a single time; 3.8% belongs to the top ten. The specimen comprised PBMCs from the stem cell graft donor, sampled from the stem cell graft. The receptors originated from a human donor who donated a stem cell graft to a child with acute myeloid leukemia.

Ten or more counts support this clonotype. The rearrangement joins TRBV29-1 to TRBJ1-2; 9 bases are shared with TRBD1. CDR1 and CDR2 (germline): SQVTM, ANQGSEA. The CDR3 consists of 11 residues. CDR3 protein: CSDGQGYGYTF. The CDR3 bases are TGCAGTGACGGACAGGGGTATGGCTACACCTTC.

This clonotype was counted a few times. The rearrangement joins TRBV5-5 to TRBJ2-1, with 9 bases that match TRBD2. Germline V gene lookup returns CDR1 SGHKS and CDR2 YYEKEE (reference sequence). The CDR3 extends over 18 amino acids. The junction had 14 bases not matched to a gene; V was cut back by 7 bases and J by 0 bases. CDR3 DNA: TGTGCCAGCGGAGCGGGAGGCCAGTCCCTCAACTCCTACAATGAGCAGTTCTTC. Translating gives CASGAGGQSLNSYNEQFF. Full variable domain (rest looked up from reference TRBV5-5 and TRBJ2-1): DAGVTQSPTHLIKTRGQQVTLRCSPISGHKSVSWYQQVLGQGPQFIFQYYEKEERGRGNFPDRFSARQFPNYSSELNVNALLLGDSALYLCASGAGGQSLNSYNEQFFGPGTRLTVL.

The chain links TRBV2 to TRBJ2-3, with 7 bases matching TRBD2. Losses at the gene ends were 1 base for V and 6 bases for J; bases not matched to a gene: 10. The V gene's germline CDR1 is SNHLY and CDR2 FYNNEI. CDR3 length equals 16 residues. CDR3 DNA sequence: TGTGCCAGCAGTGAAGGAAACGCGGGAGTTACTGATACGCAGTATTTT. Translation gives CASSEGNAGVTDTQYF.

This clonotype was counted ten times or more. This chain's CDR3 is CASSYSGSGELFF. The CDR3 bases are TGTGCCAGCAGTTACTCAGGCTCCGGGGAGCTGTTTTTT. The J gene is TRBJ2-2, the V gene TRBV6-5; D gene unclear. From germline, CDR1 is MNHEY and CDR2 SVGAGI. V was cut by 0 bases and J by 6 bases, with 5 bases left in between. The CDR3 has 13 residues.

V usage is TRBV6-2 or TRBV6-3 and J usage is TRBJ1-5; possible D gene TRBD1, 6 bases. Per germline, CDR1 MNHEY and CDR2 SVGEGT. V dropped 1 base and J dropped 6 bases, with 10 bases sitting between them. This CDR3 has 14 residues. In DNA, the CDR3 is TGTGCCAGCAGTTACTTAGGGGGATTTCAGCCCCAGCATTTT. This gives the protein CASSYLGGFQPQHF.

The chain couples TRBV4-2 to TRBJ2-2; 9 bases align to TRBD2. Germline lookup yields CDR1 LGHNA and CDR2 YNFKEQ. This CDR3 spans 20 amino acids. Unmatched junction bases numbered 15, after V lost 0 bases and J lost 4 bases. Here the CDR3 DNA reads TGTGCCAGCAGCCAAGAAATGTCGGCCGGCGGGAGGGCCTCCACCGGGGAGCTGTTTTTT. It is translated as CASSQEMSAGGRASTGELFF.

This clonotype has a count of ten or more. The chain uses TRBV28 and TRBJ2-5; D is uncertain. The germline gives CDR1 MDHEN, CDR2 SYDVKM. Trimming left V 4 bases short and J 2 bases short, with 8 bases between. The length of the CDR3 is 13 residues. CDR3 protein: CASSWTIQETQYF. Here the CDR3 DNA reads TGTGCCAGCAGTTGGACCATACAAGAGACCCAGTACTTC.

V is TRBV7-2 and J is TRBJ2-3; D is undetermined. V was trimmed by 1 base and J by 4 bases, leaving 9 bases between them. CDR3 size: 14 residues. Looked up from germline, CDR1 is SGHTA and CDR2 is FQGNSA. The CDR3 DNA follows: TGTGCCAGCAGCTTAGGCTCCAACCCAGATACGCAGTATTTT. Protein sequence: CASSLGSNPDTQYF.

Only one count was recorded for this clonotype. One junction end does not reproduce the germline sequence, and a read error may be involved. This chain links TRBV18 with TRBJ2-7; D might be TRBD2 (5 bases). There are 13 residues in the CDR3. Germline-derived CDR1 and CDR2 are KGHSH and LQKENI. The CDR3 DNA reads as TGTGCCAGCAGGGAGAGCGAGTCCTCCGAGCAGTACTTC. Translating gives CASRESESSEQYF.

This clonotype was picked up a small number of times. The chain is built from TRBV6-1 and TRBJ2-3, with 9 bases fitting TRBD2. The V and J ends lost 6 bases and 2 bases, in that order; junction bases with no gene match: 3. Germline loops: CDR1 MNHNS, CDR2 SASEGT. CDR3 length: 14 amino acids. CDR3 residues: CASRTSGYTDTQYF. The CDR3 nucleotides are TGTGCCAGCAGGACTAGCGGCTACACAGATACGCAGTATTTT.

This clonotype was observed a few times. The V call is TRBV6-6, the J call TRBJ2-7, with 7 bases lining up with TRBD1. The germline gives CDR1 MNHNY, CDR2 SVGAGI (reference sequence). The CDR3 contains 12 residues. V lost 7 bases and J lost 7; bases outside the gene matches: 7. CDR3 coding DNA: TGTGCCAGCAAGACAGGGCAGCAGGAGCAGTACTTC. Amino acids: CASKTGQQEQYF.

The chain is built from TRBV20-1 and TRBJ2-1, with 7 positions matching TRBD2. There are 11 residues in the CDR3. The V gene end was trimmed by 6 bases and the J gene end by 9 bases; junction bases not matched to a gene: 5. Germline CDR1 and CDR2: DFQATT and SNEGSKA (reference sequence). The chain's CDR3 is CSAQLALEQFF. CDR3 DNA: TGCAGTGCCCAACTAGCGCTTGAGCAGTTCTTC.

This clonotype was counted only a few times. The V call is TRBV5-1, the J call TRBJ2-7; D is uncertain. V lost 1 base and J lost 3, with 17 bases in between. CDR1 and CDR2 (germline): SGHRS, YFSETQ. The CDR3 loop spans 16 amino acids. The CDR3 region has the DNA TGCGCCAGCAGCTTGTCAGTAACGGAGACCGACTACGAGCAGTACTTC. This translates into CASSLSVTETDYEQYF.

A word on this clonotype: Compared with germline, one end of the junction differs, possibly owing to a read error. The V call is TRBV7-7, the J call TRBJ1-4; D is ambiguous. This CDR3 comprises 14 residues. CDR1 is SSHAT and CDR2 is FNYEAQ in the germline V gene (reference sequence). The CDR3 region is CASSFLDPNEKLFF. The DNA for the CDR3 is TGTGCTAGCAGCTTTCTAGATCCTAATGAAAAACTGTTTTTT.

This clonotype occurred many times. The genes are TRBV5-1 and TRBJ1-5; 9 bases fit TRBD1. The CDR3 sequence is 14 residues long. With 4 bases clipped from V and 7 bases from J, the junction kept 6 bases outside the gene matches. From germline, CDR1 is SGHRS and CDR2 YFSETQ. The CDR3 DNA reads TGCGCCAGCAGCACAGGACAGGGGACCCAGCCCCAGCATTTT. This gives the protein CASSTGQGTQPQHF.

The V gene is TRBV3-1, the J gene TRBJ2-7, with TRBD1 as a possible D gene (5 bases). V lost 5 bases and J lost 1, with 15 bases in between. Germline CDR1 is LGHDT and CDR2 is YNNKEL (reference sequence). The CDR3 has 15 residues. The CDR3 region has the DNA TGTGCCAGCAGCGGCCGGACATCCAAGTCCTACGAGCAGTACTTC. Its translation is CASSGRTSKSYEQYF.

This clonotype occurred a few times. This chain links TRBV6-1 with TRBJ1-3, with D unclear. Germline V gene data show CDR1 as MNHNS and CDR2 as SASEGT. The CDR3 runs to 16 residues. V was clipped by 8 bases and J by 0 bases, with 17 bases between them. The CDR3 sequence: CASRGVAGHSGNTIYF. In nucleotides, the CDR3 is TGTGCCAGCCGTGGTGTTGCAGGCCACTCTGGAAACACCATATATTTT.

The chain joins TRBV20-1 to TRBJ2-7; D is possibly TRBD2 (5 bases). The germline V and J ends were trimmed by 8 bases and 4 bases, with 18 bases remaining between them. Looked up from germline, CDR1 is DFQATT and CDR2 is SNEGSKA (reference sequence). CDR3 length equals 13 residues. The CDR3 DNA is TGCAGTACGACCGCTAACCGGGGATACGAGCAGTACTTC. This translates into CSTTANRGYEQYF.

This clonotype was recorded a few times. V is TRBV11-2 and J is TRBJ2-3; D is possibly TRBD2 (5 bases). From germline, CDR1 is SGHAT and CDR2 FQNNGV. The length of the CDR3 is 15 residues. Deletions cut 5 bases from V and 0 bases from J, with 12 bases between. CDR3 loop: CASSGGLLSTDTQYF. DNA for the CDR3: TGTGCCAGCAGCGGAGGACTGCTAAGCACAGATACGCAGTATTTT.

The sample holds a few counts of this clonotype. The V gene is TRBV5-1, the J gene TRBJ2-2; possible D gene TRBD1, 6 bases. V was clipped by 1 base and J by 4 bases, with 11 bases between them. Germline CDR1 and CDR2: SGHRS and YFSETQ. The CDR3 covers 15 residues. This chain's CDR3 is CASSLLQGTTGELFF. CDR3 nucleotides: TGCGCCAGCAGCTTGTTACAGGGCACCACCGGGGAGCTGTTTTTT. Full variable domain (outside the CDR3, taken from reference TRBV5-1 and TRBJ2-2): KAGVTQTPRYLIKTRGQQVTLSCSPISGHRSVSWYQQTPGQGLQFLFEYFSETQRNKGNFPGRFSGRQFSNSRSEMNVSTLELGDSALYLCASSLLQGTTGELFFGEGSRLTVL.

This rearrangement joins TRBV12-3 or TRBV12-4 to TRBJ1-5; D remains unclear. The germline V and J ends were trimmed by 3 bases and 2 bases, with 11 bases remaining between them. The CDR3 runs to 15 residues. The CDR3 reads CASSLGAGGNQPQHF. The CDR3 region has the DNA TGTGCCAGCAGTTTGGGAGCCGGCGGCAATCAGCCCCAGCATTTT.

The rearrangement links TRBV9 to TRBJ2-5, with 7 bases identical to TRBD2. Germline trimming cut 2 bases from V and 6 bases from J; bases unmatched to any gene: 7. Germline V gives CDR1 SGDLS, CDR2 YYNGEE. The CDR3 covers 14 residues. CDR3 protein: CASSVGGDGKTQYF. The CDR3 DNA reads TGTGCCAGCAGCGTGGGAGGGGACGGGAAGACCCAGTACTTC.

The gene calls are TRBV29-1 and TRBJ2-3; the match to TRBD1 covers 8 bases. With 8 bases clipped from V and 3 bases from J, the junction kept 10 bases outside the gene matches. Looked up from germline, CDR1 is SQVTM and CDR2 is ANQGSEA. This CDR3 has 14 amino acids. The CDR3 loop reads CSTLYRGLTDTQYF. CDR3 bases: TGCAGCACCTTATACAGGGGGTTGACAGATACGCAGTATTTT.

This clonotype was counted a few times. The CDR3 protein is CASSFLSGEQFF. The CDR3, as DNA: TGTGCCAGCAGCTTTCTAAGCGGTGAGCAGTTCTTC. V usage is TRBV7-2 and J usage is TRBJ2-1, with a possible D match to TRBD2 (5 bases). Looked up from germline, CDR1 is SGHTA and CDR2 is FQGNSA. The V gene lost 3 bases and the J gene lost 9 bases, with 9 bases spanning the gap. CDR3 size: 12 residues.

V usage is TRBV28 and J usage is TRBJ2-3; possible D gene TRBD2, 7 bases. The CDR3 consists of 16 residues. Germline values: CDR1 MDHEN, CDR2 SYDVKM. The germline V and J ends were trimmed by 6 bases and 7 bases, with 23 bases remaining between them. The CDR3 nucleotides read TGTGCCAGCAGCCGCACCCAGGGGAGGGGCAGGAATACGCAGTATTTT. It yields the protein CASSRTQGRGRNTQYF.

This clonotype was counted many times. V gene TRBV4-1 combines with J gene TRBJ2-7; 8 bases are shared with TRBD2. CDR1 and CDR2 (germline): MGHRA, YSYEKL. CDR3 length: 15 amino acids. Germline trimming cut 0 bases from V and 6 bases from J; bases unmatched to any gene: 7. For the CDR3, the DNA is TGCGCCAGCAGCCAAGATTCGGCAGGGACTAGCGAGCAGTACTTC. Its translation is CASSQDSAGTSEQYF.

The chain has TRBV20-1 and TRBJ2-1, with 7 bases that match TRBD2. V gave up 6 bases and J gave up 5 bases; unmatched junction bases: 10. Germline loops: CDR1 DFQATT, CDR2 SNEGSKA (reference sequence). The CDR3 consists of 14 residues. The CDR3 sequence: CSAPGLFPDNEQFF. Here the CDR3 DNA reads TGCAGTGCACCGGGACTATTCCCCGACAATGAGCAGTTCTTC.

This clonotype was counted between two and nine times. This chain links TRBV21-1 with TRBJ2-7; the table gives TRBD2 as D, unverified against the DNA. TRBV21-1 has pseudogene status. The CDR3 runs 15 residues. Here the CDR3 DNA reads TGTGCCAGCAAGGCAACAGGACCCTTTCTCCGCGAGCAGTACTTC. Its protein is CASKATGPFLREQYF.